This T cell receptor (beta chain) was sequenced during a study of T cell responses to AZD1222 COVID-19 vaccine. Sequencing was performed with immunoSEQ multiplex PCR; in TCRdb, only in-frame clones are kept and a portion is missing. The sample includes 150,000 to 200,000 clones, 92% of them seen just once. The CDR3 has 13 amino acids. V shed 4 bases and J 6 bases; nucleotides not matched to a gene: 5. Germline V gene data show CDR1 as LGHDT and CDR2 as YNNKEL (reference sequence). This clone was observed a single time. The specimen comprised peripheral blood, sampled 28 days after the second AZD1222 dose. This receptor was taken from an adult who received the AZD1222 COVID-19 vaccine. The chain is built from TRBV3-1 (or the pseudogene TRBV3-2) and TRBJ1-2; TRBD1 agrees at 7 bases. CDR3 in amino acids: CASSRKGADGYTF. CDR3 DNA: TGTGCCAGCAGCCGGAAGGGGGCGGATGGCTACACCTTC.